The entry below describes one T cell receptor (beta chain). The sort gate was single viable CD3+CD4+CD8-CD45RO+ cells for memory CD4+ T cells. The sample is drawn from a study of memory CD4+ T cells and cytomegalovirus serostatus. Some clones are missing from TCRdb's copy, which holds only in-frame ones; the method was immunoSEQ multiplex PCR. The sample yields about 46,000 clones, around four fifths seen once. The TCR comes from an adult in good health and CMV-seronegative. The material sequenced was memory CD4+ T cells from blood.

The CDR3 coding sequence is TGTGCCAGCAGCTGGGGCGGGGCTAGCGGGGGGCCTACTACAGATACGCAGTATTTT. Translated: CASSWGGASGGPTTDTQYF. The chain combines TRBV5-6 with TRBJ2-3; 11 bases are shared with TRBD2. This CDR3 has 19 amino acids. Germline V lookup: CDR1 SGHDT, CDR2 YYEEEE. Germline trimming cut 3 bases from V and 3 bases from J; bases unmatched to any gene: 15.